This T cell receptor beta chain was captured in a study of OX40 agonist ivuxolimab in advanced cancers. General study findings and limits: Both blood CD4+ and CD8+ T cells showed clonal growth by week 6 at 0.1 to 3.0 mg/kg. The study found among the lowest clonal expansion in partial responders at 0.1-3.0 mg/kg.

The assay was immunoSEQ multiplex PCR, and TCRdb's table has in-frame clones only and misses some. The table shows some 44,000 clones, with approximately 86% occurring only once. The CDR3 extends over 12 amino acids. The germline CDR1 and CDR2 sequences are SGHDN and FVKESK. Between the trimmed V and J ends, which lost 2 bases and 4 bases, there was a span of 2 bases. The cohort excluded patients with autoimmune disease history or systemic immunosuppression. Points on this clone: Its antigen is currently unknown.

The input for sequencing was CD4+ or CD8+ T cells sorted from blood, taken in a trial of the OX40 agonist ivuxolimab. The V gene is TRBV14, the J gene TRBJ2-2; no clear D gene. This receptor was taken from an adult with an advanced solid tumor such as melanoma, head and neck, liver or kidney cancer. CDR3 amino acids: CASSQLTGELFF. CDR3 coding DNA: TGTGCCAGCAGCCAACTCACCGGGGAGCTGTTTTTT.